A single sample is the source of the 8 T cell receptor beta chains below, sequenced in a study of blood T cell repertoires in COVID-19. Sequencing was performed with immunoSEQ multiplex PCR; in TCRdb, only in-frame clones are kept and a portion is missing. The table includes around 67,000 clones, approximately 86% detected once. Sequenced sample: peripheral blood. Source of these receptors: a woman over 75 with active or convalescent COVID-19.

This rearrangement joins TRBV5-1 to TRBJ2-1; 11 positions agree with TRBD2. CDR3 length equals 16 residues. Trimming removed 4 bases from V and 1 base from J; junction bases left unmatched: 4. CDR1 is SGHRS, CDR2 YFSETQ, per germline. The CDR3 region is CASSPRTSGSYNEQFF. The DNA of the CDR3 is TGCGCCAGCAGCCCAAGGACTAGCGGGTCCTACAATGAGCAGTTCTTC.

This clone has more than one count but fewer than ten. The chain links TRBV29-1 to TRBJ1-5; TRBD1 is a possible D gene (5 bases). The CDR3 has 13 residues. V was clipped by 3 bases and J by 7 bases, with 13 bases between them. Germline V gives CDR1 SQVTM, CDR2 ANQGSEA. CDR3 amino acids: CSVDPGGGQPQHF. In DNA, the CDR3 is TGCAGCGTTGATCCGGGGGGAGGGCAGCCCCAGCATTTT.

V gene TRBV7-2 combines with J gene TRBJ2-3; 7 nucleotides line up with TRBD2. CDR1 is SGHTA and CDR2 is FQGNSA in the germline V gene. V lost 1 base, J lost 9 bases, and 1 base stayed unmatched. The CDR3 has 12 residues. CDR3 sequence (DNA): TGTGCCAGCAGCTTAGGTAGCGGGACGCAGTATTTT. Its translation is CASSLGSGTQYF.

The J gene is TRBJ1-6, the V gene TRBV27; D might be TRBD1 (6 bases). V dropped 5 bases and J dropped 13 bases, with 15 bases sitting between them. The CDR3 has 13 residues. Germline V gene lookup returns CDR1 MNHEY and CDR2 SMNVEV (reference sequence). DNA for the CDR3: TGTGCCAGCAGTATCACAGGGACCAGGCCCCTCCACTTT. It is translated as CASSITGTRPLHF.

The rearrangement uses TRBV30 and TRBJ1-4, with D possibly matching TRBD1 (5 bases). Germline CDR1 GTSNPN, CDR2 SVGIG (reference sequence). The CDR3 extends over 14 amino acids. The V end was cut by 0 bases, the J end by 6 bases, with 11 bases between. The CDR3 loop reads CAWSVRGIDEKLFF. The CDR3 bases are TGTGCCTGGAGTGTACGGGGGATTGATGAAAAACTGTTTTTT.

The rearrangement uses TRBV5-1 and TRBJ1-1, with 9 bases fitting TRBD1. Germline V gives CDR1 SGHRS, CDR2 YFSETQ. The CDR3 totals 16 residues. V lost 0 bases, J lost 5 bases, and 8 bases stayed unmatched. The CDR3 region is CASSLGQGGGRTEAFF. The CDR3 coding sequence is TGCGCCAGCAGCTTGGGACAGGGGGGAGGAAGAACTGAAGCTTTCTTT. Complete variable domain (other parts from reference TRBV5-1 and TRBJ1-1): KAGVTQTPRYLIKTRGQQVTLSCSPISGHRSVSWYQQTPGQGLQFLFEYFSETQRNKGNFPGRFSGRQFSNSRSEMNVSTLELGDSALYLCASSLGQGGGRTEAFFGQGTRLTVV.

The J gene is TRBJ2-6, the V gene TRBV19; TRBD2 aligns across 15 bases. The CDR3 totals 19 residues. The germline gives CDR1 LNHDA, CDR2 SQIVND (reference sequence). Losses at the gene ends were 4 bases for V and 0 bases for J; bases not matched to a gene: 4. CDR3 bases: TGTGCCAGTAGTACCGGACTAGCGGGGGGGATCTCTGGGGCCAACGTCCTGACTTTC. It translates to CASSTGLAGGISGANVLTF.

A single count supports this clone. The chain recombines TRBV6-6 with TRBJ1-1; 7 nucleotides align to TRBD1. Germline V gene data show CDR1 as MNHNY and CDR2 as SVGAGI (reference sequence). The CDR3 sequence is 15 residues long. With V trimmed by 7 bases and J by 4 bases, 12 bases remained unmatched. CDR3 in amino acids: CASTEQDRTVTEAFF. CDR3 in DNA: TGTGCCAGCACCGAGCAGGACAGGACGGTCACTGAAGCTTTCTTT.